This is a list of T cell receptor beta chains from one sample in a study of blood T cell repertoires in COVID-19. Profiling relied on immunoSEQ multiplex PCR, and the TCRdb table lists in-frame clones only, not all of them. The repertoire holds around 160,000 clones, with more than 80% as singletons. The sequencing input was peripheral blood. The source of these receptors is a man between 60 and 70 years old with acute or convalescent COVID-19. Each CDR3 is given with its conserved first and last residue. A D gene is named only where the DNA matches it firmly. The size field is filled for only some rows; it gives once, few, many or a size class.

-	TRBJ1-5	TRBV2	TRBD1	TGTGCCAGCCGGACAGGGGAGGGTAGCAATCAGCCCCAGCATTTT	CASRTGEGSNQPQHF
-	TRBJ1-2	TRBV29-1	-	TGCAGCGTTGAAACTACATCCTCTAACTATGGCTACACCTTC	CSVETTSSNYGYTF
once	TRBJ2-2	TRBV19	TRBD1	TGTGCCAGTATAGACAGGGGGTACGGGGAGCTGTTTTTT	CASIDRGYGELFF
-	TRBJ1-1	TRBV7-3	TRBD1	TGTGCCAGCAGCCGACGACAGGGGGTTAAAGCTTTCTTT	CASSRRQGVKAFF
once	TRBJ2-3	TRBV11-2	TRBD1	TGTGCCAGCAGCCCGTACAGGGGGCTCTTTGCAGGAGATACGCAGTATTTT	CASSPYRGLFAGDTQYF
-	TRBJ1-1	TRBV29-1	TRBD1	TGCAGCGTTGAAGTTGCCGGGACAGTTAGTTTTTTGAACACTGAAGCTTTCTTT	CSVEVAGTVSFLNTEAFF
-	TRBJ2-2	TRBV7-9	-	TGTGCCAGCAGCTTAGGCGCGGGAGGGGAGCTGTTTTTT	CASSLGAGGELFF
-	TRBJ2-5	TRBV4-1	TRBD2	TGCGCCAGCAGCCACCTGGCGGTGTCTAGCGGGAAAGAGACCCAGTACTTC	CASSHLAVSSGKETQYF
-	TRBJ1-6	TRBV27	TRBD1	TGTGCCAGCAGAGCCGGCGGACAGGGACATTCACCCCTCCACTTT	CASRAGGQGHSPLHF
few	TRBJ2-3	TRBV4-1	-	TGCGCCAGCAGACTATTTTTAGGTAGCACAGATACGCAGTATTTT	CASRLFLGSTDTQYF
-	TRBJ1-4	TRBV13	-	TGTGCCAGCAGCTACCGCGGGGCGGGCGAAAAACTGTTTTTT	CASSYRGAGEKLFF
-	TRBJ1-3	TRBV5-1	-	TGCGCCAGCAGCCCGATGTCGAGGAGCTCTGGAAACACCATATATTTT	CASSPMSRSSGNTIYF
few	TRBJ1-1	TRBV18	-	TGTGCCAGCTCACCAATACAGGGGAACACTGAAGCTTTCTTT	CASSPIQGNTEAFF
-	TRBJ1-1	TRBV5-4	-	TGTGCCAGCAGTGGGACGGGGGACGCTGAAGCTTTCTTT	CASSGTGDAEAFF
-	TRBJ1-3	TRBV4-2	-	TGTGCCAGCAGCCAAGCTGTAGGGAGCTCTGGAAACACCATATATTTT	CASSQAVGSSGNTIYF
-	TRBJ2-7	TRBV7-2	TRBD2	TGTGCCAGCAGCTTAGGTCCCCTGGTAGCGGGCTACGAGCAGTACTTC	CASSLGPLVAGYEQYF
-	TRBJ1-6	TRBV14	TRBD1	TGTGCCAGCAGCCAAGGGTCAGGGGGGCACCTCTCCTATAATTCACCCCTCCACTTT	CASSQGSGGHLSYNSPLHF
-	TRBJ1-5	TRBV6-4	-	TGTGCCAGCAGTGCCATAGGAGGGTTGAATCAGCCCCAGCATTTT	CASSAIGGLNQPQHF
-	TRBJ1-3	TRBV27	TRBD1	TGTGCCAGCAGTCCCCGTCTGACAGGGGGAGGAAACACCATATATTTT	CASSPRLTGGGNTIYF
-	TRBJ1-3	TRBV5-4	-	TGTGCCAGCAGCCAAAAGACAGGTTCATCTGGAAACACCATATATTTT	CASSQKTGSSGNTIYF
-	TRBJ1-1	TRBV9	-	TGTGCCAGCAGCGTAGTCCCAGGGGAAGCTTTCTTT	CASSVVPGEAFF
few	TRBJ2-3	TRBV9	-	TGTGCCAGCAGCGTAGAACGGGATACGCAGTATTTT	CASSVERDTQYF
-	TRBJ1-1	TRBV5-1	-	TGCGCCAGCAGCAAGATGACAGGACTTAACACTGAAGCTTTCTTT	CASSKMTGLNTEAFF
-	TRBJ2-6	TRBV19	-	TGTGCCACTCGACAGGCGGGGGTCAACGTCCTGACTTTC	CATRQAGVNVLTF
-	TRBJ1-4	TRBV2	-	TGTGCCAGCAGCCCGACAACTTCTAATGAAAAACTGTTTTTT	CASSPTTSNEKLFF
few	TRBJ2-2	TRBV27	-	TGTGCCAGCAAGCCTAAGACAGGGAGGATCGGCGGGGAGCTGTTTTTT	CASKPKTGRIGGELFF
-	TRBJ1-2	TRBV4-1	-	TGCGCCAGCAGCCAAGATAGGAGTAGTCGGCTCCTCTATGGCTACACCTTC	CASSQDRSSRLLYGYTF
-	TRBJ1-2	TRBV6-5	-	TGTGCCAGCAGTCCGACAGATACCTATGGCTACACCTTC	CASSPTDTYGYTF
few	TRBJ2-7	TRBV20-1	-	TGCAGTGCTAGATCAGGGCACGAGCAGTACTTC	CSARSGHEQYF
-	TRBJ1-2	TRBV6-5	-	TGTGCCAGCCGAAAACAGGGCAGAAACTATGGCTACACCTTC	CASRKQGRNYGYTF
-	TRBJ2-7	TRBV19	TRBD1	TGTGCCAGTAGTATGGCGAAACAGGGGGGCTACGAGCAGTACTTC	CASSMAKQGGYEQYF
-	TRBJ2-5	TRBV30	-	TGTGCCTGGAGGACAGGGTCGCGGGGCCCAGGGGAGACCCAGTACTTC	CAWRTGSRGPGETQYF
-	TRBJ2-5	TRBV5-5	TRBD1	TGTGCCAGCAGCTTGGAGGGGGCCGGGACCCAGTACTTC	CASSLEGAGTQYF
-	TRBJ1-5	TRBV4-1	-	TGCGCCAGCAGCCAAGAACGGAGTCAGCCCCAGCATTTT	CASSQERSQPQHF
-	TRBJ1-2	TRBV5-1	TRBD1	TGCGCCAGCAGCTCTAATTCACTTGACAGGGGAGGAGGCTACACCTTC	CASSSNSLDRGGGYTF
-	TRBJ1-1	TRBV5-1	-	TGCGCCAGCAGCTTGGAAGGGGCCACATTTGAAGCTTTCTTT	CASSLEGATFEAFF
-	TRBJ2-7	TRBV19	TRBD1	TGTGCCAGTACCCCGAGGGCAGGGGGCTACGAGCAGTACTTC	CASTPRAGGYEQYF
-	TRBJ1-5	TRBV5-6	TRBD1	TGTGCCAGCAGCCAACGACGGACAGGGGGCAATCAGCCCCAGCATTTT	CASSQRRTGGNQPQHF
-	TRBJ1-2	TRBV5-1	-	TGCGCCAGCAGCTTACAGGGAAATCGGTATGGCTACACCTTC	CASSLQGNRYGYTF
-	TRBJ2-3	TRBV6-2/TRBV6-3	TRBD1	TGTGCCAGCAGTTCAGGGACAGGGGGCGCGGGTACGCAGTATTTT	CASSSGTGGAGTQYF
-	TRBJ2-3	TRBV30	-	TGTGCCTGGATGGTAACGGGTCGGACGCAGTATTTT	CAWMVTGRTQYF